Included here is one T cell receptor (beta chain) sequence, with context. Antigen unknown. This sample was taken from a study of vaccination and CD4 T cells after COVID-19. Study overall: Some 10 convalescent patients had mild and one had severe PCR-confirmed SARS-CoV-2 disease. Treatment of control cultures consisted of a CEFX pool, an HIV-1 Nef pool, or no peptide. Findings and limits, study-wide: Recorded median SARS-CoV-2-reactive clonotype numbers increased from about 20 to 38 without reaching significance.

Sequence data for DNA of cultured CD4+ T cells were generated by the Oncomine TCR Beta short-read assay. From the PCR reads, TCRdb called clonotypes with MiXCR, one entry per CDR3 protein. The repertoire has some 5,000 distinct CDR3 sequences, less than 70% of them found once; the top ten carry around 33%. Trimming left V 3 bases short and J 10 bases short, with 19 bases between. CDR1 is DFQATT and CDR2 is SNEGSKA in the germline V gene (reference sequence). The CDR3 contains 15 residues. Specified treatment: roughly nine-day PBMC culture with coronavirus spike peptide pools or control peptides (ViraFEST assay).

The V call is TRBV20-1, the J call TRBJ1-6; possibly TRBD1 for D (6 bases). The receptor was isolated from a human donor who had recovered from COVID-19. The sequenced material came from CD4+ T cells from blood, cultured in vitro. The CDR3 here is CSASGMSGGESPLHF. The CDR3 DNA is TGCAGTGCTAGCGGTATGTCGGGGGGCGAATCACCCCTCCACTTT.